The sequence of this TCR beta chain was determined in a study of spatial heterogeneity in lung cancer. Each CDR3 protein gets one entry after TCRdb re-called the 5' RACE reads with MiXCR. Seen here are some 50,000 distinct CDR3 sequences, approximately 12% observed once, and the top ten hold approximately 42%. Study-wide results and caveats: Blood carried ubiquitous expanded tumor TCRs more at resection than follow-up.

A note on this clonotype: Antigen unknown.

As for time point: sample taken at primary tumor resection. Sequencing of whole RNA from tumor, nontumor lung or frozen PBMC involved no sorting. Germline V gene lookup returns CDR1 SGHKS and CDR2 YYEKEE (reference sequence). The CDR3 has 15 residues. Between the trimmed V and J ends, which lost 4 bases and 2 bases, there was a span of 15 bases. The sequences come from PBMCs, collected at surgery. The chain has TRBV5-5 and TRBJ2-5, with D tentatively TRBD1 (5 bases). The source is a female donor with early-stage non-small cell lung cancer. CDR3 residues: CASSPDQGRQETQYF. Written as DNA, the CDR3 is TGTGCCAGCAGCCCCGATCAGGGTAGACAAGAGACCCAGTACTTC.